This T cell receptor beta chain appears in the sequencing data of a study of T-cell memory formation after mild COVID-19. General study results and limits: CM and EM subsets held most contracting CD4+ clones; EMRA held CD8+ ones.

TCRdb recomputed calls from the 5' RACE reads with MiXCR, one row per CDR3 protein. The table shows around 390,000 distinct CDR3 sequences, with approximately 16% occurring only once. On this clonotype: The antigen is undetermined.

This receptor was taken from a man aged 18 to 30 who had mild COVID-19 (a few samples of this study predate the infection). Cell type and time point are not known. The material sequenced was PBMCs or a T cell subset sorted from them (not recorded which).

The CDR3 DNA sequence: TGCGCCAGCAGCTGGCTCGGTCCTAGCGATGCCGAGCAGTACTTC. The encoded protein is CASSWLGPSDAEQYF. The chain employs TRBV5-1 and TRBJ2-7; tentatively, D is TRBD2 (6 bases). Germline V CDR1 and CDR2: SGHRS, YFSETQ. With 3 bases removed from V and 6 bases from J, the gap between germline ends came to 19 bases. The CDR3 runs to 15 residues.